A selection of T cell receptor beta chains follows, all from one sample in a study of blood T cells in healthy people across ages. One entry per CDR3 protein, called by TCRdb with MiXCR from the 5' RACE reads. This sample carries roughly 2 million distinct CDR3 sequences, around 48% of them seen once, and the ten largest clones take over 2%. Sequencing input: blood. The receptors were sampled from a woman between 40 and 55 years old in good health. CDR3s include the opening cysteine and the closing phenylalanine or tryptophan. The order of the fields is V gene, clone size, D gene, J gene, CDR3 protein, CDR3 DNA. The D gene is left open where the match is weak. A clone size is listed for some rows: how often the clone was seen (once, few, many), or a class if it is expanded.

TRBV5-1,-,TRBD1,TRBJ2-5,CASTGRTGVSQETQYF,TGCGCCAGCACCGGACGGACAGGCGTATCTCAAGAGACCCAGTACTTC
TRBV24-1,-,-,TRBJ2-1,CATSDFDNEQFF,TGTGCCACCAGCGACTTCGACAATGAGCAGTTCTTC
TRBV5-1,-,TRBD2,TRBJ2-1,CASSLSTSANEQFF,TGCGCCAGCAGCTTGTCGACTAGCGCCAATGAGCAGTTCTTC
TRBV4-2,-,-,TRBJ1-5,CASSEQGSSNQPQHF,TGTGCCAGCAGCGAACAGGGTTCTAGCAATCAGCCCCAGCATTTT
TRBV7-9,few,TRBD1,TRBJ1-5,CASSSYTGQGGQPQHF,TGTGCCAGCAGCTCTTATACCGGACAGGGAGGTCAGCCCCAGCATTTT
TRBV9,-,TRBD2,TRBJ2-1,CASSPRTSGTQFF,TGTGCCAGCAGCCCCCGGACTAGCGGAACCCAGTTCTTC
TRBV29-1,-,TRBD2,TRBJ2-7,CSVEGGRGREIYNEQYF,TGCAGCGTTGAAGGCGGGAGGGGTAGGGAGATTTACAATGAGCAGTACTTC
TRBV4-2,-,-,TRBJ1-5,CASSQAQSNQPQHF,TGTGCCAGCAGCCAAGCCCAGAGCAATCAGCCCCAGCATTTT
TRBV7-2,-,-,TRBJ1-6,CASSLHSLPTPLHF,TGTGCCAGCAGCTTACACAGCCTTCCGACACCCCTCCACTTT
TRBV19,once,-,TRBJ2-5,CASSMGSQETQYF,TGTGCCAGTAGTATGGGAAGCCAAGAGACCCAGTACTTC
TRBV5-6,-,TRBD2,TRBJ2-1,CASTSGGSNYNEQFF,TGTGCCAGCACTAGCGGGGGGTCTAACTACAATGAGCAGTTCTTC
TRBV28,-,-,TRBJ2-1,CATTANNEQFF,TGTGCCACCACAGCCAACAATGAGCAGTTCTTC
TRBV5-1,-,-,TRBJ1-1,CASSSGGFEAFF,TGCGCCAGCAGCTCCGGGGGTTTCGAAGCTTTCTTT
TRBV9,-,TRBD1,TRBJ2-1,CASSDSGTGNNEQFF,TGTGCCAGCAGCGACTCCGGGACAGGGAACAATGAGCAGTTCTTC
TRBV29-1,once,TRBD1,TRBJ1-1,CSVVRTLQGAEAFF,TGCAGCGTTGTGCGGACTCTGCAGGGGGCTGAAGCTTTCTTT
TRBV20-1,-,TRBD2,TRBJ2-1,CSARSGGRNNEQFF,TGCAGTGCTCGGAGCGGGGGCAGGAACAATGAGCAGTTCTTC
TRBV20-1,few,-,TRBJ2-3,CSASFIDTQYF,TGCAGTGCTAGTTTCATAGATACGCAGTATTTT
TRBV12-3/TRBV12-4,-,-,TRBJ2-3,CASSPSVVGGFTDTQYF,TGTGCCAGCAGCCCGTCCGTCGTGGGGGGCTTCACAGATACGCAGTATTTT
TRBV28,once,-,TRBJ2-5,CASSHSSLETQYF,TGTGCCAGCAGCCACAGCTCCCTGGAGACCCAGTACTTC
TRBV20-1,few,TRBD1,TRBJ2-7,CSASQGVSYEQYF,TGCAGTGCTAGCCAGGGGGTCTCCTACGAGCAGTACTTC
TRBV6-6,many,-,TRBJ2-5,CASSYYREETQYF,TGTGCCAGCAGTTATTACAGGGAAGAGACCCAGTACTTC
TRBV12-3/TRBV12-4,-,-,TRBJ2-5,CASSFGRGVRIRETQYF,TGTGCCAGCAGCTTTGGGAGAGGGGTAAGAATAAGAGAGACCCAGTACTTC
TRBV29-1,-,TRBD1,TRBJ1-2,CSSTGQGNYGYTF,TGCAGCTCCACCGGACAGGGTAACTATGGCTACACCTTC
TRBV4-3,-,TRBD1,TRBJ2-6,CASSQVFFGQGGTGANVLTF,TGCGCCAGCAGCCAAGTTTTTTTCGGACAGGGAGGTACTGGGGCCAACGTCCTGACTTTC
TRBV21-1,few,-,TRBJ2-4,CASSKTVAKNIQYF,TGTGCCAGCAGCAAAACAGTAGCCAAAAACATTCAGTACTTC
TRBV6-6,few,-,TRBJ2-5,CASREYQETQYF,TGTGCCAGCAGAGAGTACCAAGAGACCCAGTACTTC
TRBV10-3,few,-,TRBJ2-1,CAISVSFNEQFF,TGTGCCATCAGTGTTTCTTTCAATGAGCAGTTCTTC
TRBV5-1,-,TRBD1,TRBJ1-1,CASSSNRGNTEAFF,TGCGCCAGCAGCTCGAACAGGGGAAACACTGAAGCTTTCTTT
TRBV15,-,TRBD1,TRBJ1-1,CATSSQTGGTEAFF,TGTGCCACCAGCAGTCAGACAGGGGGCACTGAAGCTTTCTTT
TRBV20-1,-,-,TRBJ2-5,CSARDLGRETQYF,TGCAGTGCTAGGGACCTAGGTAGAGAGACCCAGTACTTC
TRBV6-1,-,TRBD1,TRBJ2-3,CASSAGTGGGSDTQYF,TGTGCCAGCAGTGCGGGGACAGGGGGCGGGTCAGATACGCAGTATTTT
TRBV7-9,-,-,TRBJ2-7,CASSTTPGPEQYF,TGTGCCAGCAGCACCACCCCAGGGCCCGAGCAGTACTTC
TRBV28,-,-,TRBJ2-5,CAIRTNQETLYF,TGTGCCATCCGGACTAACCAAGAGACCCTGTACTTC
TRBV7-9,many,-,TRBJ1-2,CASSLRAYGYTF,TGTGCCAGCAGCTTAAGGGCGTATGGCTACACCTTC
TRBV20-1,-,-,TRBJ1-5,CSVANRSGDNQPQHF,TGCAGTGTCGCAAACCGGTCAGGGGACAATCAGCCCCAGCATTTT
TRBV4-2,-,-,TRBJ1-4,CASSQATGATNEKLFF,TGTGCCAGCAGCCAAGCGACAGGCGCAACTAATGAAAAACTGTTTTTT
TRBV6-2/TRBV6-3,-,-,TRBJ2-1,CASSYDGASYNEQFF,TGTGCCAGCAGTTACGATGGAGCTAGCTACAATGAGCAGTTCTTC
TRBV4-2,-,TRBD2,TRBJ2-3,CASSQPGLAGKDTQYF,TGTGCCAGCAGCCAGCCGGGACTAGCGGGAAAAGATACGCAGTATTTT
TRBV13,few,-,TRBJ2-5,CASSLRQVGETQYF,TGTGCCAGCAGCTTAAGGCAGGTAGGAGAGACCCAGTACTTC
TRBV2,-,TRBD1,TRBJ1-5,CASSEGQGYQPQHF,TGTGCCAGCAGTGAAGGACAGGGATATCAGCCCCAGCATTTT
TRBV28,-,-,TRBJ2-1,CASSFKGKQFF,TGTGCCAGCAGTTTTAAGGGAAAGCAGTTCTTC
TRBV28,few,TRBD1,TRBJ2-3,CASHTGGVRTDTQYF,TGTGCCAGCCACACAGGGGGCGTGAGAACAGATACGCAGTATTTT
TRBV6-2/TRBV6-3,-,-,TRBJ2-3,CASSVLKASTDTQYF,TGTGCCAGCAGTGTCCTGAAGGCTAGCACAGATACGCAGTATTTT
TRBV5-1,few,TRBD1,TRBJ2-1,CASSLASALTGGAYNEQFF,TGCGCCAGCAGCTTGGCCAGTGCCTTAACAGGGGGCGCGTACAATGAGCAGTTCTTC
TRBV3-1,-,-,TRBJ1-6,CASSSSNASPLHF,TGTGCCAGCAGCTCGAGTAATGCATCACCCCTCCACTTT
TRBV28,few,-,TRBJ2-7,CASKLRLVGQGMYEQYF,TGTGCCAGCAAGTTACGACTCGTGGGGCAGGGGATGTACGAGCAGTACTTC
TRBV29-1,-,TRBD2,TRBJ2-3,CSVGLAGVTDTQYF,TGCAGCGTGGGACTAGCGGGGGTCACAGATACGCAGTATTTT